This T cell receptor (beta chain) derives from a study of blood T cell repertoires in COVID-19. About the study: COVID-19 samples collected from the United States, Italy and Spain covered acute and convalescent phases. T cells, B-cell-depleted T cells, or PBMCs provided the cDNA or gDNA that served as material.

The CDR3 extends over 14 amino acids. CDR1 is LNHDA and CDR2 is SQIVND in the germline V gene (reference sequence). V was shortened by 5 bases and J by 0 bases, with 9 bases between the two germline ends. Original handling: Amplification with reference gene primers provided the estimates of nucleated cell counts. Only in-frame clones appear in the TCRdb table, and some are missing; sequencing was by immunoSEQ multiplex PCR. V, J and clone size were drawn from that table, and D and trimming were deduced from the DNA. The sample has roughly 34,000 clones, over 80% seen once; the top ten hold 9.5% to 10%.

The chain joins TRBV19 to TRBJ2-3, with D hard to call. The TCR sequence derives from a human donor with active COVID-19. The donor label of this sample is uncertain. Material for sequencing was peripheral blood. CDR3 bases: TGTGCCAGTAGTTCGGGTCTAAGCACAGATACGCAGTATTTT. Translating it yields CASSSGLSTDTQYF.